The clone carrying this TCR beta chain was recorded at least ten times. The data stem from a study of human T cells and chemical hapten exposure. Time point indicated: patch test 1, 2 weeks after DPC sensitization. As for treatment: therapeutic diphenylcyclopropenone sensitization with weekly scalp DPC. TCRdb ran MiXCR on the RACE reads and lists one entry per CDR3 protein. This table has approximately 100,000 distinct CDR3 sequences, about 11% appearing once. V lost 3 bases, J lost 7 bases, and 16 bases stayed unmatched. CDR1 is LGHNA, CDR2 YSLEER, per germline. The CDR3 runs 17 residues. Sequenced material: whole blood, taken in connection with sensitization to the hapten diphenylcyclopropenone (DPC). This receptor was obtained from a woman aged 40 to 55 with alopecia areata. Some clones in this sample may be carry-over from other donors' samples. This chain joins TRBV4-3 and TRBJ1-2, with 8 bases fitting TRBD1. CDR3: CASSQAQGASTVGGYTF. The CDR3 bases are TGCGCCAGCAGCCAGGCGCAGGGGGCGTCTACGGTTGGTGGCTACACCTTC.